This T cell receptor (beta chain) was identified in a study of T cells in localized non-small cell lung cancer. General study findings and limits: Adjacent lung had a median around 50 of the 100 largest tumor clones. Uninvolved adjacent lung showed peak T cell clonality, exceeding tumor.

Some clones are missing from TCRdb's copy, which holds only in-frame ones; the method was immunoSEQ multiplex PCR. The table includes about 23,000 clones, roughly nine tenths detected once. To note about this clone: The antigen remains unidentified.

Material: peripheral blood, obtained before any cancer treatment. The source is a male donor at least 60 years old with stage I squamous cell lung carcinoma.

The CDR3 bases are TGTGCCAGCAGCACTTACAGGGGGGGAGGAACTGAAGCTTTCTTT. Protein product: CASSTYRGGGTEAFF. The chain couples TRBV7-8 to TRBJ1-1; TRBD1 aligns across 8 bases. With V trimmed by 5 bases and J by 5 bases, 10 bases remained unmatched. This CDR3 spans 15 amino acids. The germline V gene encodes CDR1 SGHVS and CDR2 FQNEAQ.